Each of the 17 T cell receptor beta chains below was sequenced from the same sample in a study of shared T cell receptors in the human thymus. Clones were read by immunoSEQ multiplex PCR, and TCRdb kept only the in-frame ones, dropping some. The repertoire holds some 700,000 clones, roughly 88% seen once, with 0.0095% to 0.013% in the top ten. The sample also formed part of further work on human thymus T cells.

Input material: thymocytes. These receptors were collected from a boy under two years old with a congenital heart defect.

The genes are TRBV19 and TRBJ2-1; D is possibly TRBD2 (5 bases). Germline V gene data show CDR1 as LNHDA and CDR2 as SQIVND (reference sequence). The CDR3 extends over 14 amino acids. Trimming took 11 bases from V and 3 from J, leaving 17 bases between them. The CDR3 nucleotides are TGTGCCGTAGGAGGAGGAGCAGACTACAATGAGCAGTTCTTC. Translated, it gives CAVGGGADYNEQFF.

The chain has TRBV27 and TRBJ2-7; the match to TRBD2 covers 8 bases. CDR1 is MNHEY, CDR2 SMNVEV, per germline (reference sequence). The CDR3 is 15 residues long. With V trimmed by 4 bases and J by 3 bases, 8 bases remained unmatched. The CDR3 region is CASSSLAREDYEQYF. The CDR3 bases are TGTGCCAGCAGTTCCCTGGCGCGGGAGGACTACGAGCAGTACTTC.

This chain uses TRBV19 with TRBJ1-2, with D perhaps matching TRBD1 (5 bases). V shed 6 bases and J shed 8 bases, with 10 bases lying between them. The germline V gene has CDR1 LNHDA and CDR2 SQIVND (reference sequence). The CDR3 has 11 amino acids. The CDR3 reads CASSSGQGYTF. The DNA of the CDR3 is TGTGCCAGTAGCTCAGGGCAGGGCTACACCTTC.

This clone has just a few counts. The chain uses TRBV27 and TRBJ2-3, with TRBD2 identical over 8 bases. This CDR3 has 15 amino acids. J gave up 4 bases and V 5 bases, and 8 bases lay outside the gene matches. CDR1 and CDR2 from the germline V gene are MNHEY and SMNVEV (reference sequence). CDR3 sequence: CASSPLAGKPDTQYF. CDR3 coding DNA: TGTGCCAGCAGTCCCTTAGCGGGAAAGCCAGATACGCAGTATTTT.

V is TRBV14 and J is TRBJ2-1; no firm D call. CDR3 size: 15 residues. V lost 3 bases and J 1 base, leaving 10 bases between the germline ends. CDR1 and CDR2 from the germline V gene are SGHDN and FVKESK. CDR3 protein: CASSHSSQSYNEQFF. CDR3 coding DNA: TGTGCCAGCAGCCATAGTTCCCAATCCTACAATGAGCAGTTCTTC.

The CDR3 DNA reads TGTGCCAGCAGCTCCCCGACTAGGCGGTACGAGCAGTACTTC. Protein: CASSSPTRRYEQYF. The rearrangement joins TRBV11-3 to TRBJ2-7; TRBD2 might be the D (6 bases). There are 14 residues in the CDR3. Germline lookup yields CDR1 SGHNT and CDR2 YENEEA. Trimming removed 4 bases at V and 4 bases at J, with 14 bases between.

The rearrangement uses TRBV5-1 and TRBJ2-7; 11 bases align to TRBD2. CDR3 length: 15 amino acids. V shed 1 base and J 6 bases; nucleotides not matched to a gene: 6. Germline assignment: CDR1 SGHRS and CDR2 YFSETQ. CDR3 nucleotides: TGCGCCAGCAGCTTGAACGGGCTAGCGGGAGGCGAGCAGTACTTC. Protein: CASSLNGLAGGEQYF.

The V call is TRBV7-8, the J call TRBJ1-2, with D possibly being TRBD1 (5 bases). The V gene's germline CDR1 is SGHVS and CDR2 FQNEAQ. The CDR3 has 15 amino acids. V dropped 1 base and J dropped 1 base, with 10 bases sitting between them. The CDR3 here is CASSLGQGYNYGYTF. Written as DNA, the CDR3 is TGTGCCAGCAGCTTAGGGCAGGGATATAACTATGGCTACACCTTC.

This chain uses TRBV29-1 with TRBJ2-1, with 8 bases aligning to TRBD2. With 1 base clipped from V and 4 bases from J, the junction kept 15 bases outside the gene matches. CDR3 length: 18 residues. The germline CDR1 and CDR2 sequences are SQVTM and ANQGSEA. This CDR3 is CSVEGLAGPPLPYNEQFF. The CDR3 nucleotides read TGCAGCGTTGAAGGGTTAGCGGGGCCCCCGCTACCGTACAATGAGCAGTTCTTC.

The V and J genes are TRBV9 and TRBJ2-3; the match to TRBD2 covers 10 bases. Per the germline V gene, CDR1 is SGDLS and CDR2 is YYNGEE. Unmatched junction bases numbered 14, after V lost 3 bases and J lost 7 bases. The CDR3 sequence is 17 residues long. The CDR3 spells CASSAASLAGGVNTQYF. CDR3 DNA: TGTGCCAGCAGCGCGGCCTCCTTAGCGGGAGGAGTTAATACGCAGTATTTT.

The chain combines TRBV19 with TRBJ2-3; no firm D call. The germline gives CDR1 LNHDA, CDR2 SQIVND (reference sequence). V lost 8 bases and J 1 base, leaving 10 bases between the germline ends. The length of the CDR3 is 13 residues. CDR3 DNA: TGTGCCAGTGGCCCCCAGGGCACAGATACGCAGTATTTT. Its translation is CASGPQGTDTQYF.

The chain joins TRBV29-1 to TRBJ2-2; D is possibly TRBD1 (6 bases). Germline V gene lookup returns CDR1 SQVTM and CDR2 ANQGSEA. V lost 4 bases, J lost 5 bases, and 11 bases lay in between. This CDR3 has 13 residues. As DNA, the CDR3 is TGCAGCGTTGGTACAGGGTGGACCGGGGAGCTGTTTTTT. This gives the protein CSVGTGWTGELFF.

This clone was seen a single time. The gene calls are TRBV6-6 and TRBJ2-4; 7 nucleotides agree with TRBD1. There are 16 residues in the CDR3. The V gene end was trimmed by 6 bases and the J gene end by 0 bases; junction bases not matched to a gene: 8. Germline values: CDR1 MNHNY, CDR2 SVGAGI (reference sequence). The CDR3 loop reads CASRTGQGKAKNIQYF. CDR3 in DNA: TGTGCCAGCAGGACAGGGCAGGGGAAAGCCAAAAACATTCAGTACTTC.

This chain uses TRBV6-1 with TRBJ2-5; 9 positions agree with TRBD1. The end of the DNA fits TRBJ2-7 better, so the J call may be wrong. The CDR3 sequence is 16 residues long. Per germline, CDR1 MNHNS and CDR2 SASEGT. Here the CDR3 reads CASSEPPGTGSYEQYF. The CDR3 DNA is TGTGCCAGCAGCGAACCCCCCGGGACAGGGTCCTACGAGCAGTACTTC.

For the CDR3, the DNA is TGTGCCAGTAGTATACGGACAGGGGTCTCTGGAAACACCATATATTTT. Protein: CASSIRTGVSGNTIYF. V usage is TRBV19 and J usage is TRBJ1-3, with 9 positions matching TRBD1. Germline CDR1 reads LNHDA; CDR2 reads SQIVND (reference sequence). V was clipped by 2 bases and J by 0 bases; unmatched bases: 2. The CDR3 is 16 amino acids.

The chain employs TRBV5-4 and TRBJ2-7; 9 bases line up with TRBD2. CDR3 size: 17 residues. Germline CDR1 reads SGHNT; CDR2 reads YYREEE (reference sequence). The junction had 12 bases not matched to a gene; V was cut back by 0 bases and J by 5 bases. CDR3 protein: CASSLGSSGLAYHEQYF. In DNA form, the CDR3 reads TGTGCCAGCAGCTTGGGGTCCTCGGGACTAGCTTACCACGAGCAGTACTTC.

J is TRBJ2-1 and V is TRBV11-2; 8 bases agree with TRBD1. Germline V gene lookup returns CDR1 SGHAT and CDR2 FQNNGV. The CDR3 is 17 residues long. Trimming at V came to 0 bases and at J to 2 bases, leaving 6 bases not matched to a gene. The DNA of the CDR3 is TGTGCCAGCAGCTTAGATCAGGGGGCTCATACCTACAATGAGCAGTTCTTC. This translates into CASSLDQGAHTYNEQFF.